The rows below give T cell receptor beta chains drawn from one sample of a study of identical twins. TCRdb re-called the 5' RACE reads with MiXCR, one entry per CDR3 protein. The data hold about 390,000 distinct CDR3 sequences, with around 9% observed a single time. Sequenced input: naive T cells sorted from blood. These receptors originate from a woman between 50 and 59 years old in good health. Both conserved end residues are part of each CDR3. Each record gives: V gene, CDR3 protein.

TRBV29-1	CSVQQGDYGYTF
TRBV7-6	CASSFGLPYTGELFF
TRBV27	CASTPGLAGVRETQYF
TRBV12-3/TRBV12-4	CASSLQQSGNEQFF
TRBV27	CASSFGTSGKLDQFF
TRBV4-1	CASSQDPQLKSNQPQHF
TRBV6-6	CAGSGTAKNIQYF
TRBV5-1	CASSLGDRLTEQYF
TRBV12-3/TRBV12-4	CASSEPGANEKLFF
TRBV29-1	CSAFLPIGEDGYTF
TRBV7-8	CASSFLAGPASTDTQYF
TRBV20-1	CSTITRGLDEQYF
TRBV29-1	CSVEMGEGPDTQYF
TRBV6-1	CASSQGARGTQYF
TRBV10-3	CAISDRGINQPQHF
TRBV20-1	CSVPGTGSYEQYF
TRBV29-1	CSVELGHTGELFF
TRBV24-1	CATSDLTGTDIPETQYF
TRBV5-1	CASSLGLPKDTQYF
TRBV10-2	CASNDRGVRAFF
TRBV12-3/TRBV12-4	CASSLDRNSPLHF
TRBV3-1	CASSPTRQSDTQYF